Here is one TCR beta chain with its context. What it binds is unknown. Researchers grouped second doses given at about 4 or about 12 weeks into one pool. This entry belongs to a study of T cell responses to AZD1222 COVID-19 vaccine. Study outcomes and limitations: White British people made up most donors, females outnumbered males, and clonal diversity was possibly underestimated. CD4 TCRs covered the whole spike, strongest at regions 160-218 and 743-854. After the peak T cell response, and only then, were repertoires sampled.

Generated by immunoSEQ multiplex PCR, the TCRdb table keeps only in-frame clones and is missing some. The repertoire holds 120,000 to 150,000 clones, with 80% to 95% as singletons. The sequence was obtained from an adult who received the AZD1222 COVID-19 vaccine. This specimen was peripheral blood, taken 28 days after the second AZD1222 dose.

In DNA form, the CDR3 reads TGTGCCAGCAGTTGGTGGGGACCTAACTATGGCTACACCTTC. Its protein product is CASSWWGPNYGYTF. The rearrangement links TRBV28 to TRBJ1-2, with D tentatively TRBD1 (5 bases). This CDR3 is built from 14 residues. Trimming cost V 4 bases and J 0 bases, with 9 bases left between them. Per germline, CDR1 MDHEN and CDR2 SYDVKM.